The clone carrying this T cell receptor beta chain was detected many times. The antigen remains undetermined. The source of the sample is a study of OX40 agonist ivuxolimab in advanced cancers. Repertoires were generated with immunoSEQ multiplex PCR, while TCRdb's copy carries only in-frame clones and drops some. Of roughly 80,000 clones in the sample, approximately 83% are singletons; the top ten hold more than 0.6%. General study results and limits: Low normalized clonal expansion also occurred in some nonresponding patients.

Sequencing used CD4+ or CD8+ T cells sorted from blood, obtained in a trial of the OX40 agonist ivuxolimab. The clonotype comes from an adult with an advanced solid tumor such as melanoma, head and neck, liver or kidney cancer.

The CDR3 loop reads CASSSLQGRGAYEQYF. The CDR3 DNA follows: TGTGCCAGCAGCTCGCTCCAGGGGCGGGGGGCCTACGAGCAGTACTTC. V is TRBV11-2 and J is TRBJ2-7, with TRBD2 matching over 8 bases. Germline lookup yields CDR1 SGHAT and CDR2 FQNNGV. V shed 4 bases, J shed 2 bases, and the junction held 10 bases outside the gene matches. This CDR3 is built from 16 residues.